These 15 T cell receptor beta chains were all obtained from the same sample, sequenced in a study of blood T cell repertoires in COVID-19. Sequencing was performed with immunoSEQ multiplex PCR; in TCRdb, only in-frame clones are kept and a portion is missing. The table includes over 70,000 clones, around 89% detected once. The sequencing input was peripheral blood. These receptors all come from a woman aged 80 or older with active or convalescent COVID-19.

The V call is TRBV25-1, the J call TRBJ1-6; 8 bases map to TRBD1. The CDR3 covers 15 residues. In germline, CDR1 is MGHDK, CDR2 SYGVNS. The J segment lost 7 bases and the V segment lost 6 bases, leaving 8 bases of the junction unmatched. The CDR3 is CASSSRTGSNSPLHF. In nucleotides, the CDR3 is TGTGCCAGCAGCTCCCGGACAGGGAGCAATTCACCCCTCCACTTT.

This chain connects TRBV11-2 to TRBJ2-1, with D possibly being TRBD1 (7 bases). The CDR3 has 16 amino acids. V was clipped by 1 base and J by 0 bases, with 10 bases between them. CDR1 is SGHAT and CDR2 is FQNNGV in the germline V gene. CDR3 DNA: TGTGCCAGCAGCTTAGGGCGGGACAGCTCCTACAATGAGCAGTTCTTC. Its protein product is CASSLGRDSSYNEQFF.

This clone was picked up one time. Here the CDR3 reads CASSGGAGGPNTEAFF. In nucleotides, the CDR3 is TGTGCCAGCAGTGGGGGGGCAGGGGGACCGAACACTGAAGCTTTCTTT. V usage is TRBV6-1 and J usage is TRBJ1-1; 7 nucleotides align to TRBD1. The junction had 9 bases not matched to a gene; V was cut back by 4 bases and J by 1 base. Germline loops: CDR1 MNHNS, CDR2 SASEGT. This CDR3 region has 16 residues.

J is TRBJ1-1 and V is TRBV6-2 or TRBV6-3, with D maybe TRBD1 (5 bases). Germline assignment: CDR1 MNHEY and CDR2 SVGEGT. The CDR3 sequence is 18 residues long. V dropped 6 bases and J dropped 1 base, with 24 bases sitting between them. DNA of the CDR3: TGTGCCAGCAGCCGCCCTCGATTGACTCAGGGTAAGAACACTGAAGCTTTCTTT. Residues: CASSRPRLTQGKNTEAFF.

On this clone itself: One junction end disagrees with the germline gene, perhaps due to a read error. This rearrangement joins TRBV5-5 to TRBJ2-3; D is perhaps TRBD2 (5 bases). CDR1 SGHKS and CDR2 YYEKEE come from the germline V gene (reference sequence). The CDR3 is made up of 14 amino acids. The CDR3 sequence is CASSPHPSKDTQYF. CDR3 DNA sequence: TGTGCCAGCAGCCCGCACCCTAGCAAAGATACGCAGTATTTT.

The chain is built from TRBV29-1 and TRBJ1-2, with a tentative D call TRBD1 (6 bases). Trimming removed 4 bases at V and 2 bases at J, with 17 bases between. The length of the CDR3 is 15 residues. In germline, CDR1 is SQVTM, CDR2 ANQGSEA. This CDR3 is CSVGTALTPNYGYTF. The CDR3 DNA reads as TGCAGCGTTGGGACAGCCCTTACACCAAACTATGGCTACACCTTC. Looking up the rest from reference TRBV29-1 and TRBJ1-2 gives the full variable domain: SAVISQKPSRDICQRGTSLTIQCQVDSQVTMMFWYRQQPGQSLTLIATANQGSEATYESGFVIDKFPISRPNLTFSTLTVSNMSPEDSSIYLCSVGTALTPNYGYTFGSGTRLTVV.

V is TRBV10-2 and J is TRBJ1-5, with 7 bases fitting TRBD1. Trimming at V came to 10 bases and at J to 5 bases, leaving 11 bases not matched to a gene. Looked up from germline, CDR1 is WSHSY and CDR2 is SAAADI. There are 14 residues in the CDR3. CDR3 amino acids: CATMRQGRDQPQHF. Written as DNA, the CDR3 is TGCGCCACCATGAGACAGGGAAGGGATCAGCCCCAGCATTTT.

The chain recombines TRBV28 with TRBJ1-3; possible D gene TRBD1, 6 bases. The ends were cut back, 1 base at V and 4 bases at J, with 11 bases in the middle. CDR1 is MDHEN, CDR2 SYDVKM, per germline. CDR3 size: 15 residues. The CDR3, as DNA: TGTGCCAGCAGTTTATTGGCAGGGGACGGAAACACCATATATTTT. Translation gives CASSLLAGDGNTIYF.

This rearrangement joins TRBV7-8 to TRBJ2-3; D remains unclear. Germline CDR1 is SGHVS and CDR2 is FQNEAQ. The CDR3 sequence is 16 residues long. Trimming left V 7 bases short and J 2 bases short, with 19 bases between. The CDR3 loop reads CASKRLGGPNTDTQYF. CDR3 in DNA: TGTGCCAGCAAGAGATTAGGCGGTCCGAACACAGATACGCAGTATTTT.

The chain couples TRBV5-4 to TRBJ1-1; unclear D gene. The CDR3 consists of 14 residues. CDR1 SGHNT and CDR2 YYREEE come from the germline V gene (reference sequence). Between the trimmed V and J ends, which lost 0 bases and 1 base, there was a span of 7 bases. CDR3 nucleotides: TGTGCCAGCAGCTTGGGGGGAGAGAACACTGAAGCTTTCTTT. Translating gives CASSLGGENTEAFF.

The chain joins TRBV6-6 to TRBJ2-1; 11 nucleotides match TRBD2. Trimming at V came to 7 bases and at J to 1 base, leaving 21 bases not matched to a gene. The CDR3 is 21 amino acids. Germline V lookup: CDR1 MNHNY, CDR2 SVGAGI (reference sequence). In DNA, the CDR3 is TGTGCCAGCACTCGCCTCGGAGTCTTAGGGGCTAGCGGGAGGTCCTACAATGAGCAGTTCTTC. This sequence encodes CASTRLGVLGASGRSYNEQFF.

The genes are TRBV5-8 and TRBJ1-4; D call uncertain. The germline gives CDR1 SGHTS, CDR2 YDEGEE. V gave up 5 bases and J gave up 3 bases, with 11 bases separating them. The CDR3 spans 14 residues. The CDR3 coding sequence is TGTGCCAGCAGTAGGAACGGGGCTAATGAAAAACTGTTTTTT. This translates into CASSRNGANEKLFF.

The chain is built from TRBV24-1 and TRBJ2-1; maybe TRBD2 (6 bases). The CDR3 is 16 amino acids. Germline loops: CDR1 KGHDR, CDR2 SFDVKD. V shed 7 bases and J shed 4 bases, with 19 bases lying between them. The CDR3 region has the DNA TGTGCCACCAGGGATAGCGGTCAGAAAATGTACAATGAGCAGTTCTTC. The encoded protein is CATRDSGQKMYNEQFF.

The genes are TRBV5-1 and TRBJ2-2, with 10 bases fitting TRBD1. The length of the CDR3 is 17 residues. From germline, CDR1 is SGHRS and CDR2 YFSETQ. Trimming at V came to 7 bases and at J to 5 bases, leaving 14 bases not matched to a gene. The DNA for the CDR3 is TGCGCCAGCCTAGTGGGTCCCGGGACAGGGGATACCGGGGAGCTGTTTTTT. Protein sequence: CASLVGPGTGDTGELFF.

The chain has TRBV18 and TRBJ2-7; 10 bases line up with TRBD1. J lost 5 bases, V lost 3 bases, and 10 bases had no gene match. The length of the CDR3 is 16 residues. Germline CDR1 and CDR2: KGHSH and LQKENI. The CDR3 coding sequence is TGTGCCAGCTCACCTTCCCGGGACAGGGGTATTGACGAGCAGTACTTC. Translation: CASSPSRDRGIDEQYF.